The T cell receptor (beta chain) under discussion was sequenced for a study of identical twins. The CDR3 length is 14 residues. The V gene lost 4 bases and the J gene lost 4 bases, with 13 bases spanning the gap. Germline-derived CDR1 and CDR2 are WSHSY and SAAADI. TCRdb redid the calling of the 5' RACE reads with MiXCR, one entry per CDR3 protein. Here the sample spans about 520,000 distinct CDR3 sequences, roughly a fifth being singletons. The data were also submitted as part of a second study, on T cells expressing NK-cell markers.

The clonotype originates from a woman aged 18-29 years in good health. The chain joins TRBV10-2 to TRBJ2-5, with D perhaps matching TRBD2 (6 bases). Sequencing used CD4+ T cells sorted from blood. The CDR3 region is CASSATSYRETQYF. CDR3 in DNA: TGCGCCAGCAGTGCAACTAGCTATCGAGAGACCCAGTACTTC.